The 13 T cell receptor beta chains reported below all come from one sample, sequenced in a study of blood T cells in healthy people across ages. The use of a sample-barcoded 5' primer and a J-beta primer mix characterized a second PCR of about 7 to 12 cycles. Using its own MiXCR run on the 5' RACE reads, TCRdb lists one record per CDR3 protein. The table has approximately 900,000 distinct CDR3 sequences, about 48% seen once. Material for sequencing was blood. These receptors were obtained from a man between 25 and 39 years old in good health.

This clonotype appeared once. The chain uses TRBV28 and TRBJ2-7; 9 nucleotides align to TRBD1. The germline gives CDR1 MDHEN, CDR2 SYDVKM. There are 16 residues in the CDR3. Trimming at V came to 5 bases and at J to 4 bases, leaving 12 bases not matched to a gene. DNA of the CDR3: TGTGCCAGCAGTCTTCCTGGACAGGGGAGAAGATACGAGCAGTACTTC. This gives the protein CASSLPGQGRRYEQYF.

This clonotype has just a few counts. The chain combines TRBV6-1 with TRBJ2-5; possibly TRBD1 or TRBD2 for D (5 bases each). The germline V gene encodes CDR1 MNHNS and CDR2 SASEGT. There are 13 residues in the CDR3. Between the trimmed V and J ends, which lost 8 bases and 4 bases, there was a span of 14 bases. The CDR3 DNA reads as TGTGCCAGCTCGAGGGGTTTCCCAGAGACCCAGTACTTC. Its translation: CASSRGFPETQYF.

The chain is built from TRBV9 and TRBJ1-3, with D hard to call. Trimming removed 3 bases at V and 4 bases at J, with 11 bases between. The CDR3 has 14 amino acids. Looked up from germline, CDR1 is SGDLS and CDR2 is YYNGEE. CDR3 loop: CASSEGRPGNTIYF. The CDR3 region has the DNA TGTGCCAGCAGCGAGGGCAGGCCGGGAAACACCATATATTTT. Together with reference TRBV9 and TRBJ1-3, the CDR3 gives the full variable domain: DSGVTQTPKHLITATGQRVTLRCSPRSGDLSVYWYQQSLDQGLQFLIQYYNGEERAKGNILERFSAQQFPDLHSELNLSSLELGDSALYFCASSEGRPGNTIYFGEGSWLTVV.

This clonotype was detected a few times. The chain recombines TRBV18 with TRBJ1-5; maybe TRBD1 (6 bases). The CDR3 is 15 amino acids. Germline-derived CDR1 and CDR2 are KGHSH and LQKENI. Trimming stripped 3 bases from V and 4 bases from J, with 13 bases between. In nucleotides, the CDR3 is TGTGCCAGCTCACCGGGGGGGCGCTTGAATCAGCCCCAGCATTTT. This sequence encodes CASSPGGRLNQPQHF.

The chain links TRBV29-1 to TRBJ2-1, with 9 bases that match TRBD1. After removal of 6 bases from V and 0 bases from J, the junction contained 6 bases not matched to a gene. The CDR3 totals 15 residues. Germline V CDR1 and CDR2: SQVTM, ANQGSEA. In DNA form, the CDR3 reads TGCAGCGTCGAACAGGGGGCTGACTCCTACAATGAGCAGTTCTTC. Amino acids: CSVEQGADSYNEQFF.

This chain uses TRBV20-1 with TRBJ2-3; 7 bases align to TRBD2. Germline V lookup: CDR1 DFQATT, CDR2 SNEGSKA (reference sequence). Trimming removed 0 bases from V and 4 bases from J; junction bases left unmatched: 10. The CDR3 is 16 amino acids. The CDR3 sequence is CSARDLLAVRADTQYF. The CDR3, as DNA: TGCAGTGCTAGAGATTTGCTAGCGGTAAGGGCAGATACGCAGTATTTT.

This clonotype was counted a few times. V and J are TRBV9 and TRBJ2-1; TRBD2 might be the D (5 bases). Trimming stripped 1 base from V and 5 bases from J, with 16 bases between. Germline loops: CDR1 SGDLS, CDR2 YYNGEE. There are 16 residues in the CDR3. The CDR3 here is CASSVFSSGLDNEQFF. DNA of the CDR3: TGTGCCAGCAGCGTATTTAGCAGCGGTTTAGACAATGAGCAGTTCTTC.

Remarks on this clonotype: At one of its ends the junction is not consistent with the germline gene, which may arise from a read error. The chain is built from TRBV6-2 or TRBV6-3 and TRBJ2-1, with 8 positions matching TRBD2. This CDR3 has 14 amino acids. Looked up from germline, CDR1 is MNHEY and CDR2 is SVGEGT. The CDR3 sequence is CASSYAGGSNGQFF. The CDR3 nucleotides read TGTGCCAGCAGTTACGCGGGGGGTAGTAATGGGCAGTTCTTC.

This chain links TRBV7-2 with TRBJ2-3, with 7 nucleotides matching TRBD2. V trimming: 5 bases; J trimming: 0 bases; junction bases outside the gene matches: 8. Looked up from germline, CDR1 is SGHTA and CDR2 is FQGNSA. This CDR3 comprises 16 residues. This CDR3 reads CASSDGGTYSTDTQYF. CDR3 DNA: TGTGCCAGCAGCGACGGGGGGACTTATAGCACAGATACGCAGTATTTT.

The chain uses TRBV20-1 and TRBJ2-7; D is unresolved. V lost 1 base, J lost 5 bases, and 12 bases lay in between. The CDR3 has 13 residues. In germline, CDR1 is DFQATT, CDR2 SNEGSKA (reference sequence). The CDR3 DNA follows: TGCAGTGCTAGAGGGTCCGGCGGCCACGAGCAGTACTTC. Residues: CSARGSGGHEQYF.

The CDR3 DNA is TGCAGCGTTGAAGATTTCGGGGCTGAGCAGTTCTTC. Its translation is CSVEDFGAEQFF. The chain carries TRBV29-1 and TRBJ2-1; D possibly matches TRBD1 or TRBD2 (5 bases each). The germline gives CDR1 SQVTM, CDR2 ANQGSEA. With 0 bases removed from V and 9 bases from J, the gap between germline ends came to 9 bases. The length of the CDR3 is 12 residues.

This clonotype was observed a few times. The V gene is TRBV6-5, the J gene TRBJ2-2; 11 bases fit TRBD1. Losses at the gene ends were 0 bases for V and 5 bases for J; bases not matched to a gene: 2. The CDR3 sequence is 16 residues long. Germline V gene sequence: CDR1 MNHEY, CDR2 SVGAGI. CDR3 nucleotide sequence: TGTGCCAGCAGTTACTCCGGGACAGGGGGGACCGGGGAGCTGTTTTTT. It codes for CASSYSGTGGTGELFF.

The CDR3 loop is CASSRTGSAEQYF. The DNA for the CDR3 is TGTGCCAGCAGTCGGACAGGGTCCGCCGAGCAGTACTTC. The chain uses TRBV7-9 and TRBJ2-5; 8 bases are a match to TRBD1. The end of the DNA is better explained by TRBJ2-7, so the J call may be wrong. This CDR3 spans 13 amino acids. Germline V lookup: CDR1 SEHNR, CDR2 FQNEAQ (reference sequence).